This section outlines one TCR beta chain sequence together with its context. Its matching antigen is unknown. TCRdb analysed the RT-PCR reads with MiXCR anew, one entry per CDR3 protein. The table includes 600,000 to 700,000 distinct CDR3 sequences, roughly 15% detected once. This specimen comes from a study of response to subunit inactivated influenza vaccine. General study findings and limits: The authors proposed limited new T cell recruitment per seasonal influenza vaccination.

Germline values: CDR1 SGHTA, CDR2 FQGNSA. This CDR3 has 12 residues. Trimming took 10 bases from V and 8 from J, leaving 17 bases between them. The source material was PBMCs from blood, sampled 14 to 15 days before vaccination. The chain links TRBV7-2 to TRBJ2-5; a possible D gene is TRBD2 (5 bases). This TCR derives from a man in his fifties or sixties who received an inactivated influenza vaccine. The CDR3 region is CATPLDLSTQYF. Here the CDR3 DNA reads TGTGCCACCCCGCTGGACTTGAGCACCCAGTACTTC.